This is a list of T cell receptor beta chains from one sample in a study of CD4 T cells in relation to SARS-CoV-2 and coronaviruses. The protocol was immunoSEQ multiplex PCR, while the TCRdb copy is restricted to in-frame clones and leaves out a portion. The table shows 10,000 or so clones, with over 70% occurring only once. Sequencing was carried out using naive CD4+ T cells from PBMCs. The origin of the receptors is an adult with COVID-19. Both conserved end residues are part of each CDR3. The order of the fields is V gene, J gene, D gene, clone size, CDR3 protein, CDR3 DNA. The D gene is left open where the match is weak. Expanded clones are given a class, and other clones once, few, many or no size at all.

TRBV5-6	TRBJ1-2	-	-	CASSRRIGGYTF	TGTGCCAGCAGCAGGAGGATAGGCGGCTACACCTTC
TRBV6-1	TRBJ1-6	-	-	CASSSGRLPNSPLHF	TGTGCCAGCAGTTCGGGACGGCTACCGAATTCACCCCTCCACTTT
TRBV18	TRBJ2-7	-	-	CASSPPSGVWEQYF	TGTGCCAGCTCACCACCGTCAGGGGTGTGGGAGCAGTACTTC
TRBV4-1	TRBJ1-1	TRBD1	-	CASSQDHGTVDKWTEAFF	TGCGCCAGCAGCCAAGATCACGGGACAGTGGATAAATGGACTGAAGCTTTCTTT
TRBV5-4	TRBJ2-3	-	-	CASSFKPDTQYF	TGTGCCAGCAGCTTCAAACCAGATACGCAGTATTTT
TRBV14	TRBJ1-2	-	-	CASSQDQGGPYGYTF	TGTGCCAGCAGCCAAGATCAGGGAGGACCCTATGGCTACACCTTC
TRBV7-3	TRBJ2-2	TRBD1	-	CASSRQGSTGELFF	TGTGCCAGCAGCCGACAGGGTAGCACCGGGGAGCTGTTTTTT
TRBV4-2	TRBJ2-7	TRBD2	once	CASSQVLRGESEQYF	TGTGCCAGCAGCCAAGTTCTGCGGGGGGAAAGCGAGCAGTACTTC
TRBV29-1	TRBJ2-3	-	-	CSVPGTSTDTQYF	TGCAGCGTCCCGGGGACTAGCACAGATACGCAGTATTTT
TRBV4-2	TRBJ2-5	-	-	CASRPDRWGFRTQYF	TGTGCCAGCAGACCCGACAGGTGGGGGTTCCGGACCCAGTACTTC
TRBV28	TRBJ1-6	-	few	CASSLTGMGPILPLHF	TGTGCCAGCAGTTTGACGGGAATGGGGCCCATCCTACCCCTCCACTTT
TRBV30	TRBJ1-3	-	-	CAWSFMGSSGNTIYF	TGTGCCTGGAGTTTTATGGGGAGCTCTGGAAACACCATATATTTT
TRBV6-2/TRBV6-3	TRBJ2-7	TRBD1	-	CASSSRQGDEQYF	TGTGCCAGCAGTTCTCGACAGGGTGATGAGCAGTACTTC
TRBV6-2/TRBV6-3	TRBJ1-6	-	-	CASSYAGSSYNSPLHF	TGTGCCAGCAGTTACGCCGGGAGCTCCTATAATTCACCCCTCCACTTT
TRBV15	TRBJ2-2	-	-	CATRTRTFAGELFF	TGTGCCACCAGGACTAGGACGTTCGCCGGGGAGCTGTTTTTT
TRBV11-3	TRBJ2-3	TRBD2	-	CASSLGGAGGVGDTQYF	TGTGCCAGCAGCTTAGGTGGGGCGGGGGGGGTCGGAGATACGCAGTATTTT
TRBV6-5	TRBJ2-7	-	-	CASSSLLTASYEQYF	TGTGCCAGCAGCTCTCTACTGACAGCTTCCTACGAGCAGTACTTC
TRBV18	TRBJ2-3	-	-	CASSPLGGARSTDTQYF	TGTGCCAGCTCACCATTGGGGGGGGCGCGAAGCACAGATACGCAGTATTTT
TRBV29-1	TRBJ1-2	TRBD1	-	CSVEDGTGGHYGYTF	TGCAGCGTTGAAGACGGGACAGGGGGCCACTATGGCTACACCTTC
TRBV7-9	TRBJ2-7	TRBD2	-	CASSLAGGNEQYF	TGTGCCAGCAGCTTAGCGGGGGGGAACGAGCAGTACTTC
TRBV24-1	TRBJ2-3	-	-	CATSRGGPADTQYF	TGTGCCACCAGTCGTGGTGGTCCAGCGGATACGCAGTATTTT
TRBV2	TRBJ2-7	-	-	CASSVTRDSYEQYF	TGTGCCAGCAGTGTAACCAGGGACTCCTACGAGCAGTACTTC
TRBV6-6	TRBJ2-7	-	-	CASSYSSAATYEQYF	TGTGCCAGCAGTTACTCGAGTGCAGCTACCTACGAGCAGTACTTC
TRBV21-1	TRBJ2-7	-	-	CASSKCHGGHEQYF	TGTGCCAGCAGCAAATGTCACGGAGGCCACGAGCAGTACTTC
TRBV29-1	TRBJ1-1	TRBD1	-	CSVAKGQGGEAFF	TGCAGCGTTGCTAAGGGACAGGGAGGTGAAGCTTTCTTT
TRBV5-4	TRBJ2-5	-	-	CASSLFLVPKGSPETQYF	TGTGCCAGCAGCTTGTTCCTCGTACCGAAGGGTTCGCCAGAGACCCAGTACTTC
TRBV5-1	TRBJ2-1	-	-	CASSLGSSPSSYNEQFF	TGCGCCAGCAGCTTGGGGTCAAGCCCGAGCTCCTACAATGAGCAGTTCTTC
TRBV14	TRBJ2-7	-	-	CASSPGPGEVASYEQYF	TGTGCCAGCAGCCCCGGCCCAGGTGAGGTGGCCTCCTACGAGCAGTACTTC
TRBV21-1	TRBJ2-5	-	-	CASSNRADYQETQYF	TGTGCCAGCAGCAATAGGGCCGATTACCAAGAGACCCAGTACTTC
TRBV30	TRBJ1-4	-	-	CAWSAGRTAAQEKLFF	TGTGCCTGGAGTGCAGGGCGGACGGCAGCCCAAGAAAAACTGTTTTTT
TRBV10-3	TRBJ2-2	-	-	CAIRDTGGRDTGELFF	TGTGCCATCAGGGACACCGGGGGTCGCGACACCGGGGAGCTGTTTTTT
TRBV7-9	TRBJ1-4	-	-	CASSLRRERFGATNEKLFF	TGTGCCAGCAGCTTACGCAGGGAGCGGTTTGGTGCAACTAATGAAAAACTGTTTTTT
TRBV3-1/TRBV3-2	TRBJ1-5	-	-	CASSRGVSNQPQHF	TGTGCCAGCAGCCGGGGGGTGAGCAATCAGCCCCAGCATTTT
TRBV25-1	TRBJ1-4	TRBD1	-	CASSEWVGTGYEKLFF	TGTGCCAGCAGTGAATGGGTCGGGACAGGGTATGAAAAACTGTTTTTT
TRBV20-1	TRBJ2-5	-	-	CSATSETQYF	TGCAGTGCAACCTCAGAGACCCAGTACTTC
TRBV12-5	TRBJ1-2	TRBD1	-	CASGPGQGFGYTF	TGTGCTAGTGGACCGGGACAGGGGTTTGGCTACACCTTC
TRBV6-1	TRBJ1-2	-	-	CASSEVSTGGYTF	TGTGCCAGCAGTGAAGTATCAACCGGTGGCTACACCTTC
TRBV11-3	TRBJ2-1	-	-	CASSFRWGSYNEQFF	TGTGCCAGCAGCTTTAGGTGGGGATCCTACAATGAGCAGTTCTTC
TRBV7-3	TRBJ1-1	-	few	CASSFGGTNTEAFF	TGTGCCAGCAGCTTTGGAGGCACGAACACTGAAGCTTTCTTT
TRBV11-3	TRBJ2-4	TRBD2	-	CASSFHGSGGQAKNIQYF	TGTGCCAGCAGCTTCCACGGTAGCGGGGGGCAGGCCAAAAACATTCAGTACTTC
TRBV11-2	TRBJ2-3	TRBD2	-	CASSLDPPIWTSGGAQYF	TGTGCCAGCAGCTTAGACCCACCCATTTGGACTAGCGGGGGAGCGCAGTATTTT
TRBV28	TRBJ2-7	-	-	CASSSGAYEQYF	TGTGCCAGCAGTTCCGGGGCCTACGAGCAGTACTTC
TRBV18	TRBJ2-5	-	-	CASSPLWVETQYF	TGTGCCAGCTCACCACTTTGGGTCGAGACCCAGTACTTC
TRBV7-2	TRBJ1-5	TRBD1	-	CASSLGQGNQPQHF	TGTGCCAGCAGCTTAGGACAGGGAAATCAGCCCCAGCATTTT